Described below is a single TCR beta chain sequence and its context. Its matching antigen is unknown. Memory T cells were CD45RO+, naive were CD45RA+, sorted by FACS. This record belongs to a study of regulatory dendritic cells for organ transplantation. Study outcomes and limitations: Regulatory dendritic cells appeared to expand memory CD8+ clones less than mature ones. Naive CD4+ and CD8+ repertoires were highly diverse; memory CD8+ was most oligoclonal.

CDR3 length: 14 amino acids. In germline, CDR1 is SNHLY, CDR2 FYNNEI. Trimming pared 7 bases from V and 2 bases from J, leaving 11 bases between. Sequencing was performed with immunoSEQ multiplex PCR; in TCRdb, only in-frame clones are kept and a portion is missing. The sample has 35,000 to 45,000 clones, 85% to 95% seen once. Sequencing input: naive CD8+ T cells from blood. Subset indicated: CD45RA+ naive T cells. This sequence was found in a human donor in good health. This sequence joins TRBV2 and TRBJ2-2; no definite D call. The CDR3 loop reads CASKLGPNTGELFF. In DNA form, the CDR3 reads TGTGCCAGCAAATTAGGGCCTAACACCGGGGAGCTGTTTTTT.